At least ten counts were recorded for the clone carrying this T cell receptor (beta chain). The antigen remains unidentified. Stable disease denoted Graves' hyperthyroidism without ophthalmopathy progression within 18 months. With a duration under 2 months, the hyperthyroidism was newly diagnosed in patients aged 18 to 65. This specimen comes from a study of T cells in Graves' hyperthyroidism and ophthalmopathy. Researchers amplified the TCR beta CDR3 regions from RNA transcripts. Primed by the HTBI set, a first-round RT-PCR was run on the TCR CDR3. TCRdb redid the calling of the multiplex PCR reads with MiXCR, one entry per CDR3 protein. Among 530,000 or so distinct CDR3 sequences listed, about half were seen once. V gave up 5 bases and J gave up 4 bases; unmatched junction bases: 19. CDR3 length: 18 residues. The germline gives CDR1 SGHAT, CDR2 FQNNGV. Study findings and constraints: Ophthalmopathy and stable hyperthyroidism were told apart by a 13 V-J model.

The chain has TRBV11-2 and TRBJ1-2; 7 nucleotides line up with TRBD1. The source of this sequence is a woman aged 18-35 years with Graves' hyperthyroidism. The sample taken for sequencing was peripheral blood or thyroid tissue (not recorded which). CDR3 nucleotide sequence: TGTGCCAGCAGCCCACTGACAGGGCTGGAATACTCGGGCTATGGCTACACCTTC. As protein: CASSPLTGLEYSGYGYTF.